Given below is one T cell receptor (beta chain) in context. Sequencing was performed with immunoSEQ multiplex PCR; in TCRdb, only in-frame clones are kept and a portion is missing. The sample has some 70,000 clones; about 90% are singletons. V shed 3 bases and J shed 6 bases, with 15 bases lying between them. This CDR3 spans 13 amino acids. Germline CDR1 is SQVTM and CDR2 is ANQGSEA. These data originate in a study of OX40 agonist ivuxolimab in advanced cancers. The sequence came from an adult with an advanced solid tumor such as melanoma, head and neck, liver or kidney cancer. V is TRBV29-1 and J is TRBJ2-7; perhaps TRBD1 as D (6 bases). Sequencing used CD4+ or CD8+ T cells sorted from blood, obtained in a trial of the OX40 agonist ivuxolimab. The CDR3 is CSVDLQGSGEQYF. CDR3 DNA sequence: TGCAGCGTTGATTTACAGGGATCGGGCGAGCAGTACTTC.